Following are 29 T cell receptor beta chains from one sample sequenced in a study of blood T cell repertoires in COVID-19. Assay: immunoSEQ multiplex PCR; the TCRdb copy retains only in-frame clones and omits some. The sample shows over 85,000 clones, less than 75% of them seen only once. Sequenced sample: peripheral blood. These receptors all stem from a woman aged 60-70 years with acute or convalescent COVID-19.

This clone was seen a handful of times. The gene calls are TRBV10-3 and TRBJ2-7, with TRBD1 as a possible D gene (6 bases). The CDR3 spans 17 residues. Trimming cost V 1 base and J 0 bases, with 16 bases left between them. Germline loops: CDR1 ENHRY, CDR2 SYGVKD. CDR3 in amino acids: CAISELKGHRDSYEQYF. The DNA of the CDR3 is TGTGCCATCAGTGAGTTAAAGGGGCACAGGGACTCCTACGAGCAGTACTTC.

The chain combines TRBV10-3 with TRBJ1-5; D perhaps matches TRBD1 (6 bases). The CDR3 contains 15 residues. CDR1 and CDR2 (germline): ENHRY, SYGVKD. The V and J ends lost 10 bases and 0 bases respectively, with 16 bases between them. CDR3 protein: CATRTDSYSNQPQHF. CDR3 DNA sequence: TGTGCCACCCGGACAGACTCATATAGCAATCAGCCCCAGCATTTT.

This clone appeared once. The genes are TRBV20-1 and TRBJ1-2, with 7 bases aligning to TRBD1. Per germline, CDR1 DFQATT and CDR2 SNEGSKA (reference sequence). This CDR3 spans 11 amino acids. J lost 2 bases, V lost 8 bases, and 2 bases had no gene match. CDR3 loop: CSTGENYGYTF. Written as DNA, the CDR3 is TGCAGTACAGGGGAGAACTATGGCTACACCTTC.

The V call is TRBV3-1 (or the pseudogene TRBV3-2), the J call TRBJ2-1; the match to TRBD2 covers 8 bases. The CDR3 runs 15 residues. Per the germline V gene, CDR1 is LGHDT and CDR2 is YNNKEL (reference sequence). After removal of 3 bases from V and 2 bases from J, the junction contained 3 bases not matched to a gene. Here the CDR3 DNA reads TGTGCCAGCAGCCATAGCGGGGAGGCCTACAATGAGCAGTTCTTC. Protein: CASSHSGEAYNEQFF.

The chain links TRBV7-2 to TRBJ2-7; TRBD1 aligns across 8 bases. Per germline, CDR1 SGHTA and CDR2 FQGNSA. CDR3 size: 15 residues. V lost 3 bases, J lost 1 base, and 5 bases stayed unmatched. In DNA, the CDR3 is TGTGCCAGCAGCTTGGGACAGGACATTTCCTACGAGCAGTACTTC. Amino acids: CASSLGQDISYEQYF.

This clone is a singleton in its sample. The chain employs TRBV5-1 and TRBJ1-4; maybe TRBD1 (6 bases). This CDR3 contains 13 residues. Germline-derived CDR1 and CDR2 are SGHRS and YFSETQ. V was cut by 4 bases and J by 5 bases, with 9 bases left in between. In nucleotides, the CDR3 is TGCGCCAGCAGCCAGCAGGGGAATGAAAAACTGTTTTTT. Amino acid sequence: CASSQQGNEKLFF.

This clone showed up just once. The chain uses TRBV18 and TRBJ2-2, with TRBD1 matching 7 bases. CDR3 length equals 16 residues. Germline lookup yields CDR1 KGHSH and CDR2 LQKENI. The trim removed 0 bases at V and 1 base at J, leaving 2 bases unmatched. The CDR3 region is CASSPPTGRNTGELFF. CDR3 coding DNA: TGTGCCAGCTCACCACCGACAGGGAGGAACACCGGGGAGCTGTTTTTT.

The CDR3 loop reads CASSFQGAREKLFF. The CDR3 DNA sequence: TGCGCCAGCAGCTTCCAGGGGGCGCGTGAAAAACTGTTTTTT. The J gene is TRBJ1-4, the V gene TRBV5-1, with 8 bases matching TRBD1. Trimming at V came to 2 bases and at J to 7 bases, leaving 4 bases not matched to a gene. Germline CDR1 SGHRS, CDR2 YFSETQ. The CDR3 loop spans 14 amino acids. Full variable domain (missing parts from reference TRBV5-1 and TRBJ1-4): KAGVTQTPRYLIKTRGQQVTLSCSPISGHRSVSWYQQTPGQGLQFLFEYFSETQRNKGNFPGRFSGRQFSNSRSEMNVSTLELGDSALYLCASSFQGAREKLFFGSGTQLSVL.

The gene calls are TRBV9 and TRBJ1-6; TRBD1 matches 7 bases. The CDR3 is 15 amino acids. CDR1 and CDR2 from the germline V gene are SGDLS and YYNGEE. V gave up 3 bases and J gave up 9 bases; unmatched junction bases: 9. The CDR3 spells CASSGGQVGSSPLHF. CDR3 DNA: TGTGCCAGCAGCGGAGGACAGGTGGGGAGTTCACCCCTCCACTTT.

This chain uses TRBV6-4 with TRBJ1-1; the D gene is possibly TRBD1 (5 bases). Germline V CDR1 and CDR2: MRHNA, SNTAGT. This CDR3 contains 13 residues. Trimming cost V 5 bases and J 2 bases, with 9 bases left between them. The CDR3 bases are TGTGCCAGCAGTTTGACAGATAACACTGAAGCTTTCTTT. Translating it yields CASSLTDNTEAFF.

The chain couples TRBV4-3 to TRBJ2-2, with a possible D match to TRBD2 (5 bases). CDR3 length: 16 residues. Per germline, CDR1 LGHNA and CDR2 YSLEER. The V end lost 0 bases, the J end lost 6 bases, and 14 bases lay between the germline ends. Written as DNA, the CDR3 is TGCGCCAGCAGCCAAGATCTTGCTTTGGGAGCCGGGGAGCTGTTTTTT. Protein: CASSQDLALGAGELFF.

The chain has TRBV7-9 and TRBJ1-4, with D possibly TRBD1 on 6 matching bases. V lost 3 bases, J lost 6 bases, and 14 bases lay in between. Germline CDR1 reads SEHNR; CDR2 reads FQNEAQ (reference sequence). CDR3 size: 15 residues. The CDR3 region is CASSLGAGGDEKLFF. The CDR3 DNA reads as TGTGCCAGCAGCTTGGGGGCCGGCGGAGATGAAAAACTGTTTTTT.

V and J are TRBV30 and TRBJ1-2; D not resolved. The CDR3 length is 12 residues. CDR1 is GTSNPN, CDR2 SVGIG, per germline (reference sequence). CDR3 DNA: TGTGCGCAGGTGCGGGGTAACTATGGCTACACCTTC. Translated: CAQVRGNYGYTF.

The chain has TRBV19 and TRBJ2-2; the D gene is possibly TRBD1 (6 bases). V shed 7 bases and J shed 5 bases, with 23 bases lying between them. The CDR3 has 17 residues. From germline, CDR1 is LNHDA and CDR2 SQIVND (reference sequence). CDR3 loop: CASTKTGLSMGTGELFF. The CDR3 DNA sequence: TGTGCCAGTACCAAAACAGGGTTAAGTATGGGAACCGGGGAGCTGTTTTTT.

The chain has TRBV5-4 and TRBJ1-1; no definite D call. The CDR3 runs to 17 residues. Germline assignment: CDR1 SGHNT and CDR2 YYREEE (reference sequence). V gave up 3 bases and J gave up 5 bases, with 23 bases separating them. CDR3 in amino acids: CASSSLSPGPGRTEAFF. The CDR3 region has the DNA TGTGCCAGCAGCTCTCTATCACCGGGCCCTGGGAGGACTGAAGCTTTCTTT.

This clone was detected many times. The chain joins TRBV6-5 to TRBJ2-7; D may be TRBD1 (6 bases). This CDR3 has 15 amino acids. V lost 6 bases and J 0 bases, leaving 15 bases between the germline ends. Germline CDR1 and CDR2: MNHEY and SVGAGI. The CDR3 loop is CASRRDTSSSYEQYF. CDR3 DNA sequence: TGTGCCAGCAGACGGGACACGTCTAGCTCCTACGAGCAGTACTTC.

The V and J genes are TRBV3-1 (or the pseudogene TRBV3-2) and TRBJ1-6, with D unclear. This CDR3 region has 14 residues. The germline CDR1 and CDR2 sequences are LGHDT and YNNKEL (reference sequence). Trimming left V 3 bases short and J 8 bases short, with 11 bases between. CDR3 coding DNA: TGTGCCAGCAGCCATGCCCCACAACATTCACCCCTCCACTTT. It codes for CASSHAPQHSPLHF.

The rearrangement links TRBV7-2 to TRBJ2-3; 7 positions agree with TRBD2. V was pared by 1 base and J by 1 base, with 2 bases of the junction left unmatched. CDR1 and CDR2 from the germline V gene are SGHTA and FQGNSA. The CDR3 extends over 15 amino acids. CDR3 nucleotide sequence: TGTGCCAGCAGCTTAGTTGCGGGGGGCACAGATACGCAGTATTTT. Residues: CASSLVAGGTDTQYF.

CDR3 in amino acids: CASSYGQGNEKLFF. The CDR3, as DNA: TGTGCCAGCAGCTACGGACAGGGTAATGAAAAACTGTTTTTT. The J gene is TRBJ1-4, the V gene TRBV7-8; 8 bases fit TRBD1. Germline CDR1 SGHVS, CDR2 FQNEAQ. Germline trimming cut 4 bases from V and 4 bases from J; bases unmatched to any gene: 2. The CDR3 has 14 amino acids.

This clone was counted once. The CDR3 reads CASSPGQGPRNIQYF. For the CDR3, the DNA is TGTGCCAGCTCACCGGGACAGGGCCCAAGGAACATTCAGTACTTC. The V call is TRBV18, the J call TRBJ2-4; 9 positions agree with TRBD1. Germline V gene lookup returns CDR1 KGHSH and CDR2 LQKENI. The CDR3 sequence is 15 residues long. After removal of 3 bases from V and 7 bases from J, the junction contained 7 bases not matched to a gene.

This chain uses TRBV15 with TRBJ1-2; possibly TRBD1 for D (6 bases). V was cut by 0 bases and J by 7 bases, with 15 bases left in between. Germline loops: CDR1 LNHNV, CDR2 YYDKDF (reference sequence). The CDR3 consists of 15 residues. The CDR3 region is CATSRDLDRWSGYTF. The CDR3 nucleotides read TGTGCCACCAGCAGAGATCTAGACAGGTGGAGTGGCTACACCTTC.

The rearrangement uses TRBV5-4 and TRBJ1-2; D is ambiguous. The CDR3 has 14 residues. Germline CDR1 reads SGHNT; CDR2 reads YYREEE (reference sequence). V lost 4 bases, J lost 0 bases, and 10 bases lay in between. DNA of the CDR3: TGTGCCAGCAGCCCGGCAGGTGCTAACTATGGCTACACCTTC. The encoded protein is CASSPAGANYGYTF. Complete variable domain (other parts from reference TRBV5-4 and TRBJ1-2): ETGVTQSPTHLIKTRGQQVTLRCSSQSGHNTVSWYQQALGQGPQFIFQYYREEENGRGNFPPRFSGLQFPNYSSELNVNALELDDSALYLCASSPAGANYGYTFGSGTRLTVV.

The V and J genes are TRBV28 and TRBJ1-5; 7 bases match TRBD1. Germline V lookup: CDR1 MDHEN, CDR2 SYDVKM. Trimming took 7 bases from V and 3 from J; bases not matched to a gene: 6. The CDR3 is made up of 14 amino acids. CDR3 residues: CASTRGQYNQPQHF. The DNA for the CDR3 is TGTGCCAGCACCCGGGGACAGTACAATCAGCCCCAGCATTTT.

The gene calls are TRBV18 and TRBJ1-1, with TRBD1 as a possible D gene (6 bases). The CDR3 has 14 residues. Deletions cut 4 bases from V and 1 base from J, with 10 bases between. Germline V gives CDR1 KGHSH, CDR2 LQKENI. The CDR3 region is CASSREQGNTEAFF. In DNA, the CDR3 is TGTGCCAGCTCACGCGAACAGGGGAACACTGAAGCTTTCTTT.

This rearrangement joins TRBV7-2 to TRBJ2-7; 10 bases align to TRBD2. The V and J ends lost 1 base and 1 base, in that order; junction bases with no gene match: 4. This CDR3 is built from 16 residues. CDR1 is SGHTA and CDR2 is FQGNSA in the germline V gene. This CDR3 is CASSLVAGGGSYEQYF. The CDR3 DNA reads TGTGCCAGCAGCTTAGTAGCGGGGGGAGGATCCTACGAGCAGTACTTC.

The chain has TRBV15 and TRBJ2-3; 8 bases match TRBD1. The germline gives CDR1 LNHNV, CDR2 YYDKDF (reference sequence). The junction had 7 bases not matched to a gene; V was cut back by 3 bases and J by 2 bases. This CDR3 comprises 16 residues. The CDR3 loop is CATSSLTGGYTDTQYF. CDR3 coding DNA: TGTGCCACCAGCAGCTTAACAGGGGGTTACACAGATACGCAGTATTTT.

This clone was picked up one time. V and J are TRBV7-2 and TRBJ2-1; TRBD2 agrees at 10 bases. Germline V gene lookup returns CDR1 SGHTA and CDR2 FQGNSA. V gave up 4 bases and J gave up 6 bases; unmatched junction bases: 3. This CDR3 has 14 residues. DNA of the CDR3: TGTGCCAGCAGCTCAAAGCGGGGGGGCAATGAGCAGTTCTTC. Translated, it gives CASSSKRGGNEQFF.

The rearrangement links TRBV4-2 to TRBJ2-5, with 8 bases aligning to TRBD1. The V gene's germline CDR1 is LGHNA and CDR2 YNFKEQ. J gave up 6 bases and V 0 bases, and 9 bases lay outside the gene matches. This CDR3 is 16 amino acids long. The CDR3 region is CASSQEATGELKTQYF. The CDR3 DNA sequence: TGTGCCAGCAGCCAAGAGGCGACAGGGGAGTTGAAGACCCAGTACTTC.

The V and J genes are TRBV28 and TRBJ2-7; 9 nucleotides agree with TRBD1. This CDR3 has 15 residues. V lost 4 bases, J lost 4 bases, and 8 bases stayed unmatched. The germline V gene encodes CDR1 MDHEN and CDR2 SYDVKM. The CDR3 sequence: CASSSPATGGYEQYF. In DNA, the CDR3 is TGTGCCAGCAGTTCCCCCGCGACAGGGGGATACGAGCAGTACTTC.